This T cell receptor (beta chain) was sequenced during a study of CD8+ T cells in alopecia areata. General observations from the study: Scalp clonality, together with expanded CD8+ clones among the top 100, fell significantly with tofacitinib.

It was cDNA, reverse transcribed from extracted RNA, that served as the sequencing template. TCRdb's table, derived via immunoSEQ multiplex PCR, lists solely in-frame clones and lacks some. The sample shows approximately 150,000 clones, 58% of them seen only once. This clone was recorded a few times. Its antigen is unidentified. Described treatment: oral pan-JAK inhibitor, 5-10 mg twice daily. This specimen consisted of CD4+ T cells sorted from blood, obtained between weeks 55 and 65, from a patient treated with tofacitinib. The origin of this receptor is a human donor with alopecia areata.

CDR3 bases: TGCGCCAGCAGCTTGGTAGTTGGGGACAGCTATGGCTACACCTTC. As protein: CASSLVVGDSYGYTF. The rearrangement links TRBV5-1 to TRBJ1-2, with TRBD1 matching 7 bases. The V gene's germline CDR1 is SGHRS and CDR2 YFSETQ. The CDR3 extends over 15 amino acids. V trimming: 0 bases; J trimming: 4 bases; junction bases outside the gene matches: 6.